This T cell receptor (beta chain) was sequenced during a study of T cell changes during pregnancy in multiple sclerosis (dated by TCRdb to the late 2010s). Context from the whole study: The study examined how the T cell repertoire changed over the course of pregnancy in women with multiple sclerosis.

With regard to this clone: Its antigen remains undetermined. Nothing much larger sits one base from this clone, and base qualities are not available.

The cysteine opens and the phenylalanine closes a CDR3 of 15 amino acids. The retained sequence is limited to the CDR3, 45 bases, with the frame set at the first base. CDR1 KGHSH and CDR2 LQKENI are derived from the germline V gene. Between the V and J ends, shortened by 3 bases and 7 bases respectively, the junction contains 13 bases. Preparation of the library involved the immunoSEQ multiplex PCR assay. The table comes from immuneACCESS by way of TCRdb, which keeps in-frame sequences with V and J called. Part of the clones is missing from these tables; in studies checked, under half for an unresolved V gene and the rest for unknown reasons. The sample table records 88,000 or so clones; 90% to 95% of these occur just once. Of the sample, 1.4% falls within the top ten clones.

The sequence is built from TRBV18 and TRBJ1-6, with TRBD1 tentatively as D gene (6 bases match). This TCR came from a female donor with multiple sclerosis, enrolled in a pregnancy study. The sample in question was peripheral blood, obtained before pregnancy. The DNA sequence follows: TGTGCCAGCTCACCTAAGACAGGCCTAAATTCACCCCTCCACTTT. Its product reads: CASSPKTGLNSPLHF.